The rows below give T cell receptor beta chains drawn from one sample of a study of long-term antiretroviral therapy in people with HIV. Assay: immunoSEQ multiplex PCR; the TCRdb copy retains only in-frame clones and omits some. This sample has just over 20,000 clones, with roughly 85% found just once. The sample in question was unsorted PBMCs, obtained 4.1 years after starting antiretroviral therapy. Every receptor here comes from a woman aged 40 to 50 with HIV. Both conserved end residues are part of each CDR3. The D gene is left open where the match is weak. A clone size is listed for some rows: how often the clone was seen (once, few, many), or a class if it is expanded.

DNA,CDR3,D,J,V,size
TGTGCCAGCAGGTGGAAGGGGGCAGGGGCTGGGGCCAACGTCCTGACTTTC,CASRWKGAGAGANVLTF,TRBD1,TRBJ2-6,TRBV13,NA
TGTGCCAGCCTAGGACCAGGCACAGATACGCAGTATTTT,CASLGPGTDTQYF,NA,TRBJ2-3,TRBV6-5,NA
TGTGCCAGCAGCTTAGTTGGTGGGACCGAACACTATGGCTACACCTTC,CASSLVGGTEHYGYTF,NA,TRBJ1-2,TRBV7-2,once
TGTGCCAGCAGCTCGGAGGGGGCATCATCACCCCTCCACTTT,CASSSEGASSPLHF,TRBD1,TRBJ1-6,TRBV7-9,NA
TGCAGTCTCAGCGGCGGGGATAGCTCCTACAATGAGCAGTTCTTC,CSLSGGDSSYNEQFF,NA,TRBJ2-1,TRBV29-1,NA
TGCGCCAGCAGCTTGGGAGCGGGATTTCAGTATGAGCAGTTCTTC,CASSLGAGFQYEQFF,TRBD2,TRBJ2-1,TRBV5-1,NA
TGTGCCAGCAGTCCCTTTGGGGGACAGAGCTCCTACAATGAGCAGTTCTTC,CASSPFGGQSSYNEQFF,TRBD1,TRBJ2-1,TRBV2,NA
TGTGCCAGCAGCTTAGTAAGCATAGGAGGTAGAGAGACCCAGTACTTC,CASSLVSIGGRETQYF,NA,TRBJ2-5,TRBV11-2,NA
TGTGCCAGCAGCCAAGGAGCAGAGCAGTACTTC,CASSQGAEQYF,NA,TRBJ2-7,TRBV14,few
TGTGCCAGCAGTGAAGAGGAGCGACTAGCGGGCAGCTTC,CASSEEERLAGSF,TRBD2,TRBJ2-7,TRBV2,NA
TGTGCCAGCAAGAGTCCAGGTCGCCTAGACTCTGGGGCCAACGTCCTGACTTTC,CASKSPGRLDSGANVLTF,NA,TRBJ2-6,TRBV21-1,NA
TGTGCCAGCAGCGCGGACAGGGTGGCCCCCTACGAGCAGTACTTC,CASSADRVAPYEQYF,TRBD1,TRBJ2-7,TRBV7-2,NA
TGCCCCGAAACAGCGGGGCCCAAGGAGGGCCAGTACTTC,CPETAGPKEGQYF,TRBD2,TRBJ2-5,TRBV5-1,NA
TGTGCCAGCAGCTCGGGACAGGGGTTTGAAAAACTGTTTTTT,CASSSGQGFEKLFF,TRBD1,TRBJ1-4,TRBV5-4,NA
TGTGCCAGCAGCCAAGCCCGGAGTGGTGAGCAGTTCTTC,CASSQARSGEQFF,NA,TRBJ2-1,TRBV14,NA
TGTGCCAGCAGCTTAAATGCGGGACGGAACACCGGGGAGCTGTTTTTT,CASSLNAGRNTGELFF,NA,TRBJ2-2,TRBV7-6,NA
TGTGCCAGCTCACCTTACAGGGGGCAATTACTCACTGAAGCTTTCTTT,CASSPYRGQLLTEAFF,TRBD1,TRBJ1-1,TRBV18,NA
TGCGCCAGCAGCTCCACCCGCGGGGGAGAAGAGACCCAGTACTTC,CASSSTRGGEETQYF,TRBD2,TRBJ2-5,TRBV5-1,NA
TGCGCCAGCAGCCAAGATTTCGGGACACTCCGCTCCTACAATGAGCAGTTCTTC,CASSQDFGTLRSYNEQFF,NA,TRBJ2-1,TRBV4-1,NA
TGTGCCTGGAATTTGGCAGAGAACACTGAAGCTTTCTTT,CAWNLAENTEAFF,NA,TRBJ1-1,TRBV30,few
TGTGCCAGTAGTATAATGGGTAGGACGAACACTGAAGCTTTCTTT,CASSIMGRTNTEAFF,NA,TRBJ1-1,TRBV19,NA
TGTGCCAGCAGCCCGACAGGGCACAATGAGCAGTTCTTC,CASSPTGHNEQFF,TRBD1,TRBJ2-1,TRBV11-2,few
TGCGCCAGCAGCCCGAAGGGGGACATTCAGTACTTC,CASSPKGDIQYF,NA,TRBJ2-4,TRBV5-1,once
TGTGCCAGCACCACCTTGGGGTTGACTGAAGCTTTCTTT,CASTTLGLTEAFF,NA,TRBJ1-1,TRBV5-6,NA
TGCGCCAGCAGCCAAGATAACCGCGGGGTTGAAAAACTGTTTTTT,CASSQDNRGVEKLFF,NA,TRBJ1-4,TRBV4-3,NA
TGTGCCAGCAGACCTCAGGGGTACTATGGCTACACCTTC,CASRPQGYYGYTF,NA,TRBJ1-2,TRBV6-5,NA
TGTGCCAGCAGCGTGTGGGGCCAGCGGGAGGGGACCAGGGACTTC,CASSVWGQREGTRDF,TRBD2,TRBJ2-5,TRBV5-6,NA
TGTGCCAGCAGCCTCGAGGGATCGAGTCCTTTACCCTTCTTC,CASSLEGSSPLPFF,NA,TRBJ2-4,TRBV6-1,once
TGTGCCAGCAGCACCGGAGTATCCGAGCAGTACTTC,CASSTGVSEQYF,NA,TRBJ2-7,TRBV7-9,NA
TGTGCCAGCAGTTACTTCGCAGGGGACACCGGGGAGCTGTTTTTT,CASSYFAGDTGELFF,NA,TRBJ2-2,TRBV6-5,few
TGCGCCAGCAGTCAAGGGGACCCCGATACGCAGTATTTT,CASSQGDPDTQYF,NA,TRBJ2-3,TRBV23-1,NA
TGTGCCAGCAGCCGAGGACCGACCGGGGAGTACAATGAGCAGTTCTTC,CASSRGPTGEYNEQFF,NA,TRBJ2-1,TRBV7-2,once
TGTGCCAGCAGTTTCGGACTAGACCCTGCCTACGAGCAGTACTTC,CASSFGLDPAYEQYF,TRBD2,TRBJ2-7,TRBV14,NA
TGTGCCTGGAGTGGGACAGGGAGGGAAAAACTGTTTTTT,CAWSGTGREKLFF,TRBD1,TRBJ1-4,TRBV30,NA
TGTGCCAGTAGTATAGCGCGCTCTGGGGCCAACGTCCTGACTTTC,CASSIARSGANVLTF,NA,TRBJ2-6,TRBV19,NA
TGCGCCAGCAGCCAACCCGGGACAGGGACACCCCTCCACTTT,CASSQPGTGTPLHF,TRBD1,TRBJ1-6,TRBV4-1,few
TGTGCCAGCATTGGGACAGGAGATTATGGCTACACCTTC,CASIGTGDYGYTF,TRBD1,TRBJ1-2,TRBV5-4,NA
TGCGCCAGCAGCCCTGACAGCTACAATGAGCAGTTCTTC,CASSPDSYNEQFF,NA,TRBJ2-1,TRBV4-1,few
TGCAGCGTTGATCCCCCGGGGGGACCGAATCAGCCCCAGCATTTT,CSVDPPGGPNQPQHF,NA,TRBJ1-5,TRBV29-1,NA
TGTGCCAGTACCCGGGGAGGTGATGGCTACACCTTC,CASTRGGDGYTF,NA,TRBJ1-2,TRBV19,NA
TGCGCCAGCAGCTCCGGGACAGGTTCTTTTGGCTACACCTTC,CASSSGTGSFGYTF,TRBD1,TRBJ1-2,TRBV5-1,NA
TGTGCCAGCAGCTCGAGACAGGGCGGGTTAGGGACCGGGGAGCTGTTTTTT,CASSSRQGGLGTGELFF,TRBD1,TRBJ2-2,TRBV5-5,NA
TGTGCCAGTAGTTTGCAGGGGAACGACGAGCAGTACTTC,CASSLQGNDEQYF,NA,TRBJ2-7,TRBV19,NA
TGCAGCGTTGAGATAGCGGGACCCTACAATGAGCAGTTCTTC,CSVEIAGPYNEQFF,TRBD2,TRBJ2-1,TRBV29-1,once
TGTGCCAGCAGCCTCGGACTCCTATACGAGCAGTACTTC,CASSLGLLYEQYF,NA,TRBJ2-7,TRBV7-2,NA
TGCAGCGTACGTGGACTTTCGGACGGAAGGGACTTCTACAATGAGCAGTTCTTC,CSVRGLSDGRDFYNEQFF,NA,TRBJ2-1,TRBV29-1,NA
TGTGCTAGTGGTTTGGGGGTGAGCGGGAACACTGAAGCTTTCTTT,CASGLGVSGNTEAFF,NA,TRBJ1-1,TRBV12-5,NA
TGTGCCAGCAGTCGACAGGGGATGGCTTTCTTT,CASSRQGMAFF,TRBD1,TRBJ1-1,TRBV6-5,NA
TGTGCCAGCAGTTACGGGGGGAACACCGGGGAGCTGTTTTTT,CASSYGGNTGELFF,NA,TRBJ2-2,TRBV6-5,NA
TGTGCTAGTGGTTTGGTAGGGTCGTATCGCAGGCCGACAAACACCGGGGAGCTGTTTTTT,CASGLVGSYRRPTNTGELFF,NA,TRBJ2-2,TRBV12-5,NA
TGTGCCAGCAGTTACTTACGAACCGGGGGAAGCTATGGCTACACCTTC,CASSYLRTGGSYGYTF,NA,TRBJ1-2,TRBV6-5,once
TGCGCCAGCAGTTTAACCCACAATGAGCAGTTCTTC,CASSLTHNEQFF,NA,TRBJ2-1,TRBV10-2,NA
TGCGCCAGCAGTCTGTCCCCGGGACAGGCCTACGAGCAGTACTTC,CASSLSPGQAYEQYF,TRBD1,TRBJ2-7,TRBV4-1,NA